This TCR beta chain was identified in a study of Ad26.COV2.S vaccination and SARS-CoV-2 variants. Whole-study context: Vaccine-arm donor from the placebo-controlled COV1001 Ad26.COV2.S trial. Broader study findings: Responses of T cells in total may have been underestimated by the TCR breadth and depth analyses. Following vaccination, spike-specific CD8+ and CD4+ T cell responses reportedly exhibited substantial breadth.

Treatment indicated: approximately 18 received Ad26.COV2.S at low or high dose, single or two shots; 5 received placebo; per-sample allocation not given. Samples were taken on day 63 after the first vaccine or placebo injection. Germline CDR1 reads MNHEY; CDR2 reads SVGAGI. V dropped 6 bases and J dropped 9 bases, with 18 bases sitting between them. The CDR3 has 14 amino acids. Libraries were prepared by immunoSEQ multiplex PCR; TCRdb keeps only in-frame clonotypes and omits some of them. The sample consists of about 460,000 clones, roughly nine tenths of them appearing once. In the case of this clone: Its specificity is not known.

The rearrangement links TRBV6-5 to TRBJ2-1; no definite D call. The sequence derives from a person aged 18-65 years who received the Ad26.COV2.S COVID-19 vaccine or a placebo. The sequences come from peripheral blood, collected in a trial of Ad26.COV2.S vaccine versus placebo. This chain's CDR3 is CASSLTPTRFEQFF. The CDR3 bases are TGTGCCAGCAGCTTAACCCCTACCAGATTTGAGCAGTTCTTC.